One sample yielded the 14 T cell receptor beta chains listed below, sequenced in a study of blood T cell repertoires in COVID-19. This table comes from immunoSEQ multiplex PCR, and its TCRdb copy is limited to in-frame clones, with some not included. Of 180,000 or so clones listed, roughly 77% are singletons. The sample comprised peripheral blood. The receptors were sampled from a woman older than 75 with COVID-19, enrolled during active disease.

The rearrangement links TRBV11-3 to TRBJ1-4; 7 bases align to TRBD1. Germline CDR1 reads SGHNT; CDR2 reads YENEEA. The CDR3 loop spans 19 amino acids. V dropped 5 bases and J dropped 0; count of bases not matched to a gene: 15. CDR3 sequence: CASSAGQWRLLSTNEKLFF. In DNA, the CDR3 is TGTGCCAGCAGCGCGGGACAGTGGCGTCTCCTATCAACTAATGAAAAACTGTTTTTT.

In its sample, this clone was seen once. The chain uses TRBV6-1 and TRBJ2-5; 7 bases line up with TRBD2. Germline V gives CDR1 MNHNS, CDR2 SASEGT. The CDR3 extends over 13 amino acids. Trimming took 1 base from V and 7 from J; bases not matched to a gene: 3. The CDR3 DNA follows: TGTGCCAGCAGTGAAGTAGCGGGCGGGACCCAGTACTTC. Its protein product is CASSEVAGGTQYF.

The chain links TRBV28 to TRBJ2-3; 11 bases map to TRBD2. Germline CDR1 reads MDHEN; CDR2 reads SYDVKM. The CDR3 spans 16 residues. J was trimmed by 6 bases and V by 3 bases; bases with no gene match: 8. CDR3 sequence reads: CASSFSGRALPDTQYF. CDR3 in DNA: TGTGCCAGCAGTTTTAGCGGGAGGGCCCTCCCCGATACGCAGTATTTT.

This sequence joins TRBV29-1 and TRBJ2-7; the match to TRBD2 covers 11 bases. The V segment lost 1 base and the J segment 3 bases; nucleotides outside the gene matches: 5. The CDR3 is made up of 15 amino acids. Germline V gene lookup returns CDR1 SQVTM and CDR2 ANQGSEA. Here the CDR3 reads CSVEGGTSGLYEQYF. The DNA of the CDR3 is TGCAGCGTTGAAGGCGGGACTAGCGGCCTCTACGAGCAGTACTTC.

This rearrangement joins TRBV7-2 to TRBJ1-2, with 8 bases fitting TRBD1. V lost 2 bases, J lost 5 bases, and 10 bases stayed unmatched. This CDR3 comprises 16 residues. Germline loops: CDR1 SGHTA, CDR2 FQGNSA. CDR3 in DNA: TGTGCCAGCAGCTTAAGGGTCAGGGGGCTCGGATATGGCTACACCTTC. Protein: CASSLRVRGLGYGYTF.

V usage is TRBV2 and J usage is TRBJ1-6; 9 bases fit TRBD1. Germline V lookup: CDR1 SNHLY, CDR2 FYNNEI. The length of the CDR3 is 18 residues. V shed 6 bases and J 0 bases; nucleotides not matched to a gene: 9. CDR3 sequence: CASRGTGQLSSYNSPLHF. CDR3 DNA sequence: TGTGCCAGCAGGGGGACAGGGCAATTAAGCTCCTATAATTCACCCCTCCACTTT.

The table lists this clone with a few counts. The chain employs TRBV7-3 and TRBJ2-7; D gene ambiguous. In germline, CDR1 is SGHTA, CDR2 FQGTGA. The V and J ends lost 2 bases and 3 bases respectively, with 11 bases between them. The CDR3 loop spans 14 amino acids. CDR3 sequence reads: CASSLDQHSYEQYF. The DNA of the CDR3 is TGTGCCAGCAGCTTAGATCAGCACAGCTACGAGCAGTACTTC.

V gene TRBV5-1 combines with J gene TRBJ1-2, with D perhaps matching TRBD1 (6 bases). The CDR3 is 15 residues long. Germline CDR1 SGHRS, CDR2 YFSETQ. Trimming cost V 4 bases and J 4 bases, with 17 bases left between them. This chain's CDR3 is CASSISLSGVYGYTF. The CDR3 bases are TGCGCCAGCAGCATAAGCCTATCAGGGGTCTATGGCTACACCTTC.

V gene TRBV5-4 combines with J gene TRBJ2-1, with 7 nucleotides matching TRBD1. In germline, CDR1 is SGHNT, CDR2 YYREEE (reference sequence). CDR3 length: 15 amino acids. The junction had 2 bases not matched to a gene; V was cut back by 0 bases and J by 2 bases. CDR3 protein: CASSLEQGTYNEQFF. CDR3 DNA: TGTGCCAGCAGCTTGGAACAGGGGACCTACAATGAGCAGTTCTTC.

Regarding this clone: In the same sample, other DNA sequences code for this CDR3. CDR3 residues: CASSQLAGGETQYF. The CDR3 DNA sequence: TGTGCCAGCAGCCAGTTAGCGGGAGGCGAGACCCAGTACTTC. The chain employs TRBV3-1 (or the pseudogene TRBV3-2) and TRBJ2-5, with 10 bases that match TRBD2. Germline CDR1 LGHDT, CDR2 YNNKEL (reference sequence). The J segment lost 5 bases and the V segment lost 3 bases, leaving 3 bases of the junction unmatched. The CDR3 sequence is 14 residues long.

This chain uses TRBV5-1 with TRBJ1-1; 8 bases are a match to TRBD1. The CDR3 extends over 15 amino acids. Germline-derived CDR1 and CDR2 are SGHRS and YFSETQ. J gave up 5 bases and V 3 bases, and 9 bases lay outside the gene matches. CDR3 bases: TGCGCCAGCAGCTCTACCGGGACAGGTGGAACTGAAGCTTTCTTT. Translation gives CASSSTGTGGTEAFF. Full variable domain (outside the CDR3, taken from reference TRBV5-1 and TRBJ1-1): KAGVTQTPRYLIKTRGQQVTLSCSPISGHRSVSWYQQTPGQGLQFLFEYFSETQRNKGNFPGRFSGRQFSNSRSEMNVSTLELGDSALYLCASSSTGTGGTEAFFGQGTRLTVV.

The rearrangement joins TRBV10-3 to TRBJ1-2, with D possibly TRBD1 on 5 matching bases. This CDR3 has 14 amino acids. The ends were cut back, 3 bases at V and 4 bases at J, with 12 bases in the middle. Germline V gives CDR1 ENHRY, CDR2 SYGVKD. This chain's CDR3 is CAISDVGGTYGYTF. The CDR3 region has the DNA TGTGCCATCAGTGATGTCGGGGGGACCTATGGCTACACCTTC.

The V call is TRBV27, the J call TRBJ2-2; TRBD2 matches 9 bases. V lost 3 bases to trimming and J lost 7 bases; unmatched junction nucleotides: 6. This CDR3 has 15 amino acids. Germline CDR1 MNHEY, CDR2 SMNVEV (reference sequence). This chain's CDR3 is CASSFGSGSIGELFF. CDR3 sequence (DNA): TGTGCCAGCAGTTTTGGTAGCGGGAGTATCGGGGAGCTGTTTTTT.

The rearrangement joins TRBV6-2 or TRBV6-3 to TRBJ2-3; D might be TRBD2 (5 bases). The length of the CDR3 is 15 residues. Germline CDR1 reads MNHEY; CDR2 reads SVGEGT. V lost 2 bases to trimming and J lost 4 bases, with 13 bases between them. The DNA for the CDR3 is TGTGCCAGCAGTTACCTAGTCTCCGGGGCAGATACGCAGTATTTT. Translating gives CASSYLVSGADTQYF.